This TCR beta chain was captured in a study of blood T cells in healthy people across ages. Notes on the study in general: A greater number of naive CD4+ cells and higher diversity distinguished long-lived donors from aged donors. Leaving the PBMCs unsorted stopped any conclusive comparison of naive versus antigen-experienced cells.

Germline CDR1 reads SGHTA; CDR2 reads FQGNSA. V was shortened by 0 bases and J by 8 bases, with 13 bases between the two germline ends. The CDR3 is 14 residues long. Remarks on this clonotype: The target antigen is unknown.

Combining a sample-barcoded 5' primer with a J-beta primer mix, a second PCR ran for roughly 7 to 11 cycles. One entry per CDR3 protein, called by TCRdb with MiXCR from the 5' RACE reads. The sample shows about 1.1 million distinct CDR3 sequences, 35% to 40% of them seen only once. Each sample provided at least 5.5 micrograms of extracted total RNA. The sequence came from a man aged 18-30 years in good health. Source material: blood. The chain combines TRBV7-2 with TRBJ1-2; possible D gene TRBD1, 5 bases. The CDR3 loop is CASSLAGVVVGYTF. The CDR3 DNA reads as TGTGCCAGCAGCTTAGCAGGGGTAGTTGTGGGCTACACCTTC.